This is a list of T cell receptor beta chains from one sample in a study of CD8 T cells in ankylosing spondylitis. From the 5' RACE reads, TCRdb called clonotypes with MiXCR, one entry per CDR3 protein. The sample carries 700,000 or so distinct CDR3 sequences, around 19% recorded once. The sample consisted of blood, either unsorted or a sorted T cell fraction (not recorded which). The receptor set was obtained from a male donor with ankylosing spondylitis. Each CDR3 is given with its conserved first and last residue. Only part of the rows carry a size: once, few, many, or a class if the clone is expanded.

12	.	TRBV20-1	CSARERHHEQYF
15	few	TRBV19	CASTVSGDVANEQFF
14	.	TRBV10-3	CAISDITGLTEAFF
12	.	TRBV19	CASSFPGDEQYF
18	.	TRBV15	CATSSLTGGKGKHNEQFF
16	.	TRBV27	CASSNLGQGATGELFF
14	.	TRBV20-1	CSAVGGAGGETQYF
13	few	TRBV6-1	CATRDRINQPQHF
16	few	TRBV11-2	CASSLTMGGSYNEQFF
13	few	TRBV29-1	CSVGTGVNQPQHF
14	.	TRBV28	CASSLLPGIYGYTF
12	few	TRBV7-9	CASSSTKYEQYF
10	.	TRBV30	CAWTERKAFF
14	few	TRBV5-1	CASSYSGPNEKLFF
11	few	TRBV20-1	CSAGDSQPQHF
13	many	TRBV12-3/TRBV12-4	CASRGFSDNEQFF
13	.	TRBV5-1	CASSKGKRTEAFF
15	.	TRBV7-8	CASSLDRGAAYIQYF
16	few	TRBV6-5	CASSYSMALAGNEQFF
12	few	TRBV7-9	CASSLNTYEQYF
12	.	TRBV29-1	CSVMGLSYEQYF
12	many	TRBV20-1	CSARAGGYGYTF
14	.	TRBV13	CASSLVAGLSGYTF
13	.	TRBV18	CASSKGPQETQYF
14	.	TRBV2	CATARASSYNEQFF